This entry is about one T cell receptor beta chain. The data were taken from a study of blood T cell repertoires in COVID-19. Using immunoSEQ multiplex PCR, the repertoire was profiled, and TCRdb retains in-frame clones only, with some absent. The sample has approximately 300,000 clones, about nine tenths seen once; the top ten hold under 11%. Allocation to cohorts depended on clinical history reported by the participants. Per the germline V gene, CDR1 is SNHLY and CDR2 is FYNNEI. Unmatched junction bases numbered 6, after V lost 6 bases and J lost 5 bases. The CDR3 contains 13 residues. The V call is TRBV2, the J call TRBJ2-5; 7 nucleotides line up with TRBD1. The receptor was isolated from a young woman who had recovered from COVID-19. What was sequenced was PBMCs or T cells enriched from blood (not recorded which). The CDR3 DNA reads TGTGCCAGCAGCGACAGGGTAGGGGAGACCCAGTACTTC. This sequence encodes CASSDRVGETQYF.